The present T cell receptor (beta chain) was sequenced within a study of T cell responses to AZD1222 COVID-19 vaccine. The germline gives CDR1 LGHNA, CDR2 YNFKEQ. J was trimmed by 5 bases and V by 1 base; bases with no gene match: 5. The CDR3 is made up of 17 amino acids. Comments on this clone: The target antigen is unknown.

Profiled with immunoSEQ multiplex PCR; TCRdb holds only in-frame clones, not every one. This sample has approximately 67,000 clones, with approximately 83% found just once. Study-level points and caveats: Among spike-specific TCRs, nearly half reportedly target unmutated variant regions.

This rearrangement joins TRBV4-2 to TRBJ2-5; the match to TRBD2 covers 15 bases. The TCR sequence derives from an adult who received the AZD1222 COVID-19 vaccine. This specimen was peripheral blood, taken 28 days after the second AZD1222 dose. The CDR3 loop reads CASSQGTSGGARETQYF. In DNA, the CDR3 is TGTGCCAGCAGCCAAGGGACTAGCGGGGGGGCTAGGGAGACCCAGTACTTC.